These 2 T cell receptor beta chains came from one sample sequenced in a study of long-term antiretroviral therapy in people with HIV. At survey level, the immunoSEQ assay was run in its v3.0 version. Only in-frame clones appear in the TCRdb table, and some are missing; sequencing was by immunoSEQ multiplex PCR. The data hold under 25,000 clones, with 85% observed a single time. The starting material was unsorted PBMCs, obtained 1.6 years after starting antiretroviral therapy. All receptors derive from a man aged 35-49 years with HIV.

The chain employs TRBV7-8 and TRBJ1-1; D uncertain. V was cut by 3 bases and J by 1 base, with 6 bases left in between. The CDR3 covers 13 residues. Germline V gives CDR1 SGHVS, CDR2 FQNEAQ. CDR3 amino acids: CASSFNPNTEAFF. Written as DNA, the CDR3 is TGTGCCAGCAGCTTTAATCCGAACACTGAAGCTTTCTTT.

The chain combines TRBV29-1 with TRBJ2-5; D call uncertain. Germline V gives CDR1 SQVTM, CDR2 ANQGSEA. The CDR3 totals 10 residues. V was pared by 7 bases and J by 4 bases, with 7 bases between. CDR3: CSGGVETQYF. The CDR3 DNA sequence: TGCAGCGGTGGTGTAGAGACCCAGTACTTC.